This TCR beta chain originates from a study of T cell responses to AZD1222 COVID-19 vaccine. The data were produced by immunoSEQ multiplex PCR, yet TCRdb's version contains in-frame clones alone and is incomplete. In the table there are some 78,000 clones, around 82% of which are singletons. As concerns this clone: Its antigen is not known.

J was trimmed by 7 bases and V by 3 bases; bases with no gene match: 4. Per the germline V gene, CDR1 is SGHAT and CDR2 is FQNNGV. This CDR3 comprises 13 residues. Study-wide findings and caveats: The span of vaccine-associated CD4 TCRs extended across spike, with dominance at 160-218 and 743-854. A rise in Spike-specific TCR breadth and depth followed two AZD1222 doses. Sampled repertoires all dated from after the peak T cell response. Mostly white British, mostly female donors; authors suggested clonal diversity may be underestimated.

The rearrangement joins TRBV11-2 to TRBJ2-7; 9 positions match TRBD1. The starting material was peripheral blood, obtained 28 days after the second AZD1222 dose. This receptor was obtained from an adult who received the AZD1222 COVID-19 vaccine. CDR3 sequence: CASSFNRGREQYF. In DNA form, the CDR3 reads TGTGCCAGCAGCTTTAACAGGGGGCGAGAGCAGTACTTC.